The source of this TCR beta chain is a study of control samples from healthy donors and cancer patients (dated by TCRdb to 2020 to 2021). To prepare the library, the immunoSEQ multiplex PCR assay was applied. TCRdb took this table from immuneACCESS and kept in-frame rearrangements with V and J called. Such tables lack part of the clones; where checked against another copy, unresolved V genes explain under half of the gap, and the rest is unexplained. In this sample the table shows approximately 50,000 clones, approximately 95% of which occur a single time. Of the sample, about 2.4% falls within the top ten clones. Turning to this clone: The antigen it binds to is not known. One base away there is no much larger clone; base qualities are not given.

From the cysteine up to the phenylalanine, the CDR3 has a length of 12 residues. Here the CDR3 DNA is all that survives: 36 bases in frame from base 1. Trimming at the junction amounts to 3 bases on V and 8 bases on J, and the germline ends lie 8 bases apart. The sequenced sample consisted of blood. The TCR comes from a man aged 30-40 years in good health. This chain is built from TRBV12-3 or TRBV12-4 and TRBJ2-1, with the D gene tentatively TRBD1 or TRBD2, based on 6 matching bases in each. Here is the DNA: TGTGCCAGCAGTTTTAGGGGGGATGAGCAGTTCTTC. Its translation reads: CASSFRGDEQFF.